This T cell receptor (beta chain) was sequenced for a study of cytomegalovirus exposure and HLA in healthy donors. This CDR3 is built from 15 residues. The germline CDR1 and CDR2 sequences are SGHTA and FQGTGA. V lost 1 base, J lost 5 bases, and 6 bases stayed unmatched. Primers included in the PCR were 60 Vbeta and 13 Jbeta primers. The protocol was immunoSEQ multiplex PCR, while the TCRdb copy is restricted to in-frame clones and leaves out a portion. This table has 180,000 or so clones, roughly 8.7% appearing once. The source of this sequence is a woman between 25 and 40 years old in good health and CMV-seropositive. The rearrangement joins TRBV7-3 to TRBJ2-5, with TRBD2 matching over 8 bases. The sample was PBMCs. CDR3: CASSLSGGQGETQYF. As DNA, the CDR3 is TGTGCCAGCAGCTTAAGCGGGGGGCAGGGGGAGACCCAGTACTTC.